What follows are 11 T cell receptor beta chains derived from one specimen sequenced in a study of blood T cell repertoires in COVID-19. Here immunoSEQ multiplex PCR was the method, and the copy in TCRdb shows in-frame clones only, minus some. Of a few hundred thousand clones listed, about 89% are singletons. The sequencing input was PBMCs or T cells enriched from blood (not recorded which). These receptors came from a woman in her 40s who had been exposed to COVID-19.

V and J are TRBV6-6 and TRBJ1-1; 7 bases agree with TRBD1. The J segment lost 1 base and the V segment lost 8 bases, leaving 7 bases of the junction unmatched. The CDR3 spans 14 residues. Germline-derived CDR1 and CDR2 are MNHNY and SVGAGI (reference sequence). The CDR3 spells CASLPGQQNTEAFF. Written as DNA, the CDR3 is TGTGCCAGCCTCCCGGGACAGCAGAACACTGAAGCTTTCTTT.

The chain carries TRBV5-6 and TRBJ2-1, with D possibly being TRBD1 (5 bases). The CDR3 is 14 amino acids. With 0 bases removed from V and 2 bases from J, the gap between germline ends came to 6 bases. Germline V CDR1 and CDR2: SGHDT, YYEEEE. DNA for the CDR3: TGTGCCAGCAGCTTGGCAGGGACCTACAATGAGCAGTTCTTC. Translation: CASSLAGTYNEQFF.

This rearrangement joins TRBV11-2 to TRBJ2-3; 9 nucleotides line up with TRBD1. With V trimmed by 0 bases and J by 5 bases, 9 bases remained unmatched. Germline V gene data show CDR1 as SGHAT and CDR2 as FQNNGV. This CDR3 is built from 17 residues. For the CDR3, the DNA is TGTGCCAGCAGCTTAGACGTCGGGACAGGGAGTATAGATACGCAGTATTTT. It translates to CASSLDVGTGSIDTQYF.

The J gene is TRBJ2-3, the V gene TRBV15; 10 nucleotides line up with TRBD2. The trim removed 5 bases at V and 3 bases at J, leaving 5 bases unmatched. The length of the CDR3 is 15 residues. Germline V gives CDR1 LNHNV, CDR2 YYDKDF (reference sequence). The CDR3: CATSGGTSETDTQYF. In nucleotides, the CDR3 is TGTGCCACCAGCGGGGGGACTAGCGAGACAGATACGCAGTATTTT.

The chain has TRBV28 and TRBJ2-3; tentative D call: TRBD1 (5 bases). The CDR3 has 11 residues. Trimming pared 8 bases from V and 5 bases from J, leaving 8 bases between. CDR1 MDHEN and CDR2 SYDVKM come from the germline V gene. CDR3 nucleotide sequence: TGTGCCAGCCATCAGGGAGATACGCAGTATTTT. Its translation: CASHQGDTQYF.

A few counts support this clone. The chain carries TRBV7-9 and TRBJ2-7; tentative D call: TRBD2 (6 bases). V was trimmed by 5 bases and J by 3 bases, leaving 14 bases between them. Germline-derived CDR1 and CDR2 are SEHNR and FQNEAQ (reference sequence). This CDR3 comprises 14 residues. Here the CDR3 reads CASSPGTGDYEQYF. The CDR3, as DNA: TGTGCCAGCAGCCCAGGGACGGGGGACTACGAGCAGTACTTC.

The rearrangement links TRBV18 to TRBJ1-1, with D perhaps TRBD1 (6 bases). V lost 0 bases to trimming and J lost 1 base, with 9 bases between them. CDR1 and CDR2 from the germline V gene are KGHSH and LQKENI. The CDR3 totals 15 residues. CDR3 sequence (DNA): TGTGCCAGCTCACCACCGGGACAAAAGAACACTGAAGCTTTCTTT. Encoded protein: CASSPPGQKNTEAFF.

This clone showed up just once. The V gene is TRBV24-1, the J gene TRBJ1-1, with 7 positions matching TRBD1. V trimming: 5 bases; J trimming: 5 bases; junction bases outside the gene matches: 16. The CDR3 is made up of 17 amino acids. Germline V gene lookup returns CDR1 KGHDR and CDR2 SFDVKD. The CDR3 reads CATSGRAGGVGGTEAFF. The CDR3 DNA reads TGTGCCACCAGTGGCAGGGCAGGGGGAGTTGGGGGGACTGAAGCTTTCTTT.

The chain has TRBV18 and TRBJ1-1; 9 nucleotides agree with TRBD1. The CDR3 spans 16 residues. The germline V gene has CDR1 KGHSH and CDR2 LQKENI. With V trimmed by 6 bases and J by 1 base, 9 bases remained unmatched. CDR3 loop: CASSRLTGGSNTEAFF. The CDR3 DNA sequence: TGTGCCAGCTCTCGATTAACAGGGGGCTCGAACACTGAAGCTTTCTTT.

This clone occurred a few times. The V call is TRBV19, the J call TRBJ1-4; 7 nucleotides align to TRBD1. Germline CDR1 reads LNHDA; CDR2 reads SQIVND (reference sequence). Trimming cost V 7 bases and J 4 bases; bases outside gene matches: 24. This CDR3 comprises 20 residues. For the CDR3, the DNA is TGTGCCAGTACTCCTTTTTATTTACAGGGGAGGAGGACGGGTAATGAAAAACTGTTTTTT. Protein: CASTPFYLQGRRTGNEKLFF.

V is TRBV27 and J is TRBJ2-1; D is unclear. The ends were cut back, 2 bases at V and 8 bases at J, with 7 bases in the middle. The CDR3 runs 12 residues. Germline CDR1 reads MNHEY; CDR2 reads SMNVEV (reference sequence). CDR3 loop: CASSLKPDEQFF. The DNA for the CDR3 is TGTGCCAGCAGTTTAAAGCCGGATGAGCAGTTCTTC.